A single sample gave rise to the 8 T cell receptor beta chains below, sequenced in a study of blood T cell repertoires in COVID-19. TCRdb's copy holds only in-frame clones and misses some; the assay was immunoSEQ multiplex PCR. The sample includes about 190,000 clones, 75% to 90% of them seen just once. The sequencing sample was made of peripheral blood. Receptor source: a man in his thirties or forties with acute or convalescent COVID-19.

This clone was seen a few times. The chain carries TRBV20-1 and TRBJ2-7; D is ambiguous. Germline V gene sequence: CDR1 DFQATT, CDR2 SNEGSKA (reference sequence). V lost 3 bases, J lost 0 bases, and 12 bases lay in between. The CDR3 runs to 14 residues. CDR3 DNA: TGCAGTGCTAGTACTCGAGCGAGCTCCTACGAGCAGTACTTC. It encodes CSASTRASSYEQYF.

The gene calls are TRBV6-5 and TRBJ2-5, with D unclear. The CDR3 is 14 amino acids. The germline V and J ends were trimmed by 2 bases and 2 bases, with 9 bases remaining between them. Germline CDR1 and CDR2: MNHEY and SVGAGI. The CDR3 protein is CASSYDTAQETQYF. As DNA, the CDR3 is TGTGCCAGCAGTTACGATACAGCACAAGAGACCCAGTACTTC.

V and J are TRBV5-6 and TRBJ2-2; D possibly corresponds to TRBD1 (6 bases). Germline assignment: CDR1 SGHDT and CDR2 YYEEEE. This CDR3 comprises 17 residues. Trimming cost V 0 bases and J 1 base, with 13 bases left between them. The CDR3 DNA sequence: TGTGCCAGCAGCTTGGGGTGGGGGACACTGAACACCGGGGAGCTGTTTTTT. Translation: CASSLGWGTLNTGELFF.

Only one count was recorded for this clone. The chain links TRBV27 to TRBJ2-5, with D possibly TRBD1 on 5 matching bases. The CDR3 length is 16 residues. Per germline, CDR1 MNHEY and CDR2 SMNVEV (reference sequence). V shed 1 base and J shed 5 bases, with 17 bases lying between them. The CDR3 protein is CASSLFGQGRRETQYF. Written as DNA, the CDR3 is TGTGCCAGCAGTTTATTCGGGCAGGGAAGACGTGAGACCCAGTACTTC.

The chain links TRBV18 to TRBJ1-2; D possibly corresponds to TRBD1 (6 bases). V lost 1 base, J lost 5 bases, and 11 bases lay in between. This CDR3 has 14 amino acids. Germline V gene lookup returns CDR1 KGHSH and CDR2 LQKENI. CDR3 nucleotides: TGTGCCAGCTCACCACGGAGACAGGCTTATGGCTACACCTTC. The encoded protein is CASSPRRQAYGYTF.

This chain links TRBV30 with TRBJ1-2; D is unresolved. V was trimmed by 0 bases and J by 8 bases, leaving 10 bases between them. CDR1 GTSNPN and CDR2 SVGIG come from the germline V gene (reference sequence). This CDR3 comprises 12 residues. In DNA form, the CDR3 reads TGTGCCTGGAGTGTACACAGTTTCGGCTACACCTTC. Protein product: CAWSVHSFGYTF.

This clone was counted a single time. The chain employs TRBV29-1 and TRBJ2-7, with TRBD1 identical over 8 bases. After removal of 4 bases from V and 3 bases from J, the junction contained 8 bases not matched to a gene. The CDR3 totals 14 residues. The germline V gene encodes CDR1 SQVTM and CDR2 ANQGSEA. The CDR3 nucleotides read TGCAGCGTTGTTTTTGCGGACAGGGTCTACGAGCAGTACTTC. Residues: CSVVFADRVYEQYF.

The chain carries TRBV12-3 or TRBV12-4 and TRBJ1-1, with D unclear. V shed 7 bases and J shed 3 bases, with 9 bases lying between them. The CDR3 totals 12 residues. CDR3 region: CASTNSYTEAFF. In nucleotides, the CDR3 is TGTGCCAGCACCAACAGTTACACTGAAGCTTTCTTT.